The clone carrying this TCR beta chain was seen at least ten times. The antigen remains unidentified. Trimming took off 2 bases at V and 4 bases at J, with 14 bases between the two ends. This CDR3 contains 15 residues. Germline V gene sequence: CDR1 MNHEY, CDR2 SVGAGI. Generation of TCR beta libraries employed quantitative 5'-RACE incorporating molecular barcodes. TCRdb called the 5' RACE reads again in MiXCR, with one record for every CDR3 protein. The sample lists 240,000 or so distinct CDR3 sequences; 8.6% were seen once. This entry belongs to a study of CD8 T cells in ankylosing spondylitis. Findings of the study overall: For ankylosing spondylitis blood, a TCR beta motif of 7 or 8 highly homologous variants appeared characteristic. Disease-linked clones were reportedly significantly enriched in matched ankylosing spondylitis synovial fluid.

This chain links TRBV6-5 with TRBJ1-1; D gene unclear. The sequenced sample consisted of blood, either unsorted or a sorted T cell fraction (not recorded which). This TCR came from a male donor with ankylosing spondylitis or in good health (not recorded which). CDR3 nucleotide sequence: TGTGCCAGCAGTTACGGAAGGCGATTGAGCACTGAAGCTTTCTTT. Encoded protein: CASSYGRRLSTEAFF.